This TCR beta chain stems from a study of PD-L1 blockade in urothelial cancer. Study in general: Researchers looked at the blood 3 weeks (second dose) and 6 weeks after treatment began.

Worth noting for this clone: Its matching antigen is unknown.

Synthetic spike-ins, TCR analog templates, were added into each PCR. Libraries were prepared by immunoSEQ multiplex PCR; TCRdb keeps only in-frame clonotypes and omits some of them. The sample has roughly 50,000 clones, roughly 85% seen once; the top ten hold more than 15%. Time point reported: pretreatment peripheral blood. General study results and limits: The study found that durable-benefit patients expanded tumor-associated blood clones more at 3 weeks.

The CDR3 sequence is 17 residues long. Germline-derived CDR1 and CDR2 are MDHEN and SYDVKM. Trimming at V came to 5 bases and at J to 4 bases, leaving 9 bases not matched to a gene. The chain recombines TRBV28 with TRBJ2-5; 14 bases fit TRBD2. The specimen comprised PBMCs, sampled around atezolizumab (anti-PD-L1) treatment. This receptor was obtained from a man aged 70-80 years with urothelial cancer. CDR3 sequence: CASSPGLAGDFRETQYF. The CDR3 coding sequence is TGTGCCAGCAGTCCGGGACTAGCGGGAGATTTTCGAGAGACCCAGTACTTC.